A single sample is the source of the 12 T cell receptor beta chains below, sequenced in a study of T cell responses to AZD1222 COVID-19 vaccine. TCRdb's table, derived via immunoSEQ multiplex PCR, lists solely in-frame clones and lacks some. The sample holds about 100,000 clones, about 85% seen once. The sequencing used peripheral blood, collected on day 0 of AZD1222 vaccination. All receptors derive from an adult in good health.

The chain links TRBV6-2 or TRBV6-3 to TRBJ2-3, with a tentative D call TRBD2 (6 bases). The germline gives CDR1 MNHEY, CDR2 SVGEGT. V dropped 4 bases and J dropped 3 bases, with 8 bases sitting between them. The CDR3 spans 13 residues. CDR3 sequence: CASSSGGTDTQYF. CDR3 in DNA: TGTGCCAGCAGTTCAGGAGGGACAGATACGCAGTATTTT.

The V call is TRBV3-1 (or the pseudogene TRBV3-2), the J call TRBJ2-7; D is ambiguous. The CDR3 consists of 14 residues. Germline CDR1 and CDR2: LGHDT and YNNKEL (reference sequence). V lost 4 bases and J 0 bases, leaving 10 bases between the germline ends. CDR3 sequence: CASSPQASSYEQYF. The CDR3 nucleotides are TGTGCCAGCAGCCCCCAGGCCAGCTCCTACGAGCAGTACTTC.

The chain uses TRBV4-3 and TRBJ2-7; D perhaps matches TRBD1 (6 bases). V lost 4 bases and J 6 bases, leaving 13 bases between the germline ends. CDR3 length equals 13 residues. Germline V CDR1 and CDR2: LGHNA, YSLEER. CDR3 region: CASSLRPGVEQYF. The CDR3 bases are TGCGCCAGCAGCCTAAGACCAGGGGTCGAGCAGTACTTC.

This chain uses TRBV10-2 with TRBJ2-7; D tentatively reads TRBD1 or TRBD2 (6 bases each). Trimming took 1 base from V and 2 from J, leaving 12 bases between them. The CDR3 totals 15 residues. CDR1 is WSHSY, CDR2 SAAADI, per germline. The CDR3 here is CASSEYLGGTYEQYF. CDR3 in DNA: TGCGCCAGCAGTGAGTATCTAGGGGGGACCTACGAGCAGTACTTC.

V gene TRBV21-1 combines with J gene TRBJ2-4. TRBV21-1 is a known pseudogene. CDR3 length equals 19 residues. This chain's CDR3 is CARNIPGPPPVLAKNIQYF. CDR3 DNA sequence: TGTGCCAGAAATATTCCGGGACCGCCGCCGGTTCTAGCCAAAAACATTCAGTACTTC.

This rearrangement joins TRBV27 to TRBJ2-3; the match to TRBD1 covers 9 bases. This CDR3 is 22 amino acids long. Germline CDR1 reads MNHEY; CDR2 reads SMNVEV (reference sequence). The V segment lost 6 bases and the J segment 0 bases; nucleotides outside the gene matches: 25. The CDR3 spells CASSAGTGFGGGGVTSTDTQYF. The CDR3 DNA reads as TGTGCCAGCAGCGCCGGGACAGGGTTCGGAGGTGGCGGAGTCACTAGCACAGATACGCAGTATTTT.

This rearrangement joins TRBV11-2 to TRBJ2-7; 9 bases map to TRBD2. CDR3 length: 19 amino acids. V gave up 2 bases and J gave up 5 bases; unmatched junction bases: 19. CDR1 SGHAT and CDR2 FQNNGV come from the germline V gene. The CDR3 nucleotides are TGTGCCAGCAGCTTAAGCTCTAGCGGGATCGGAGTGGGCGGCCACGAGCAGTACTTC. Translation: CASSLSSSGIGVGGHEQYF. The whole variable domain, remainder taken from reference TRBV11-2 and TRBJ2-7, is EAGVAQSPRYKIIEKRQSVAFWCNPISGHATLYWYQQILGQGPKLLIQFQNNGVVDDSQLPKDRFSAERLKGVDSTLKIQPAKLEDSAVYLCASSLSSSGIGVGGHEQYFGPGTRLTVT.

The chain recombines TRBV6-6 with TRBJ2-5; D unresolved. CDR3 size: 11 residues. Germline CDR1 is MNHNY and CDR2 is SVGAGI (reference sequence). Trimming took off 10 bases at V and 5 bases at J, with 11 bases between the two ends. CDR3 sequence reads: CATLGRETQYF. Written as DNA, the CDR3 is TGTGCCACCCTAGGGCGGGAGACCCAGTACTTC.

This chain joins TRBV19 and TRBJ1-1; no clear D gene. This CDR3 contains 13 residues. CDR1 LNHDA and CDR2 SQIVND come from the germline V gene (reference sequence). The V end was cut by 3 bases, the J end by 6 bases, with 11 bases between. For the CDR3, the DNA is TGTGCCAGTAGTATCGGCGAGAGGGCTGAAGCTTTCTTT. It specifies CASSIGERAEAFF.

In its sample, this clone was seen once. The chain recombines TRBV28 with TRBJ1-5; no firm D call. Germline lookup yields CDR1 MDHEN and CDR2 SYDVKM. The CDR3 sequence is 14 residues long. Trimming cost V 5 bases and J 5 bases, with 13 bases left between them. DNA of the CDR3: TGTGCCAGCAGTGCCCATGAAAGCCATCAGCCCCAGCATTTT. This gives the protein CASSAHESHQPQHF.

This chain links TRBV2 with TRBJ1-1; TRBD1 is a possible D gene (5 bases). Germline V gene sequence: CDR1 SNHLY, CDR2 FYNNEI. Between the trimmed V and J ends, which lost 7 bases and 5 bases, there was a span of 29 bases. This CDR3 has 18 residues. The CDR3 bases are TGTGCCAGCATTAGGGCTTCGGGGACCACAGGCACGGGGACTGAAGCTTTCTTT. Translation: CASIRASGTTGTGTEAFF.

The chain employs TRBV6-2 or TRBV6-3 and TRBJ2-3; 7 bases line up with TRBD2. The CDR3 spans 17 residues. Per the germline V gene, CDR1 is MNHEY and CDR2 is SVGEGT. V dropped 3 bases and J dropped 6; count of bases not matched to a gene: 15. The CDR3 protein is CASSYDPSGNADDTQYF. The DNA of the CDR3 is TGTGCCAGCAGTTATGACCCTAGCGGCAACGCCGACGATACGCAGTATTTT.